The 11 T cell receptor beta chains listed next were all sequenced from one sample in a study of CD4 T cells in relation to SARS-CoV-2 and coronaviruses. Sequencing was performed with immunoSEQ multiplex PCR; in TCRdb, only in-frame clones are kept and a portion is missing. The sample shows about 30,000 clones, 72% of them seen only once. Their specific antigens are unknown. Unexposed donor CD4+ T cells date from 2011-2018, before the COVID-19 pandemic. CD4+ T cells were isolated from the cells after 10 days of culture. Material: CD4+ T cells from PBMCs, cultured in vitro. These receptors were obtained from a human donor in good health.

The CDR3 sequence is CAISESGTGANVLTF. Here the CDR3 DNA reads TGTGCCATCAGTGAGTCCGGGACTGGGGCCAACGTCCTGACTTTC. V gene TRBV10-3 combines with J gene TRBJ2-6; maybe TRBD2 (5 bases). Per germline, CDR1 ENHRY and CDR2 SYGVKD. The CDR3 has 15 residues. Between the trimmed V and J ends, which lost 0 bases and 2 bases, there was a span of 5 bases.

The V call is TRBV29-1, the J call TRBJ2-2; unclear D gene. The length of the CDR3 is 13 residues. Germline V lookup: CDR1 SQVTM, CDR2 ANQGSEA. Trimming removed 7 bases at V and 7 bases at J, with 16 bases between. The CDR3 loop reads CSGVDVFGGELFF. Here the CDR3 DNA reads TGCAGCGGCGTCGACGTGTTTGGCGGGGAGCTGTTTTTT.

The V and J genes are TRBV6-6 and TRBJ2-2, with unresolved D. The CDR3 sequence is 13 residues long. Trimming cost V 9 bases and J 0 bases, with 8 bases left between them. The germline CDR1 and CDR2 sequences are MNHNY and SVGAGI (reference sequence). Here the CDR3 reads CASRDSNTGELFF. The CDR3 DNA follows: TGTGCCAGTCGTGACTCGAACACCGGGGAGCTGTTTTTT.

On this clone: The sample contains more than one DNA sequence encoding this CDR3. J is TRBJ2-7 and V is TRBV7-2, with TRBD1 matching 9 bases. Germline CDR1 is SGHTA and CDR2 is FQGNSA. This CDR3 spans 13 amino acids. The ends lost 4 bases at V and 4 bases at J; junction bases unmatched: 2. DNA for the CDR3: TGTGCCAGCAGCTCACAGGGGGCGTACGAGCAGTACTTC. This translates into CASSSQGAYEQYF.

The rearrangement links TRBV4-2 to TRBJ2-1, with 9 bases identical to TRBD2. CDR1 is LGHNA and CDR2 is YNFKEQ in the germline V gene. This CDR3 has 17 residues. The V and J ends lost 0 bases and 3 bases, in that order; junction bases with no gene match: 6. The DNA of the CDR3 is TGTGCCAGCAGCCAAGATCGGACGCGGGGGGGCTACAATGAGCAGTTCTTC. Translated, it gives CASSQDRTRGGYNEQFF.

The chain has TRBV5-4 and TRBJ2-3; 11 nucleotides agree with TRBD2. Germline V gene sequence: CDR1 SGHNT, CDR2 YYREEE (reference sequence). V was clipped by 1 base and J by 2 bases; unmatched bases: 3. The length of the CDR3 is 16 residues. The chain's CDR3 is CASSLRLAGITDTQYF. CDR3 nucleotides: TGTGCCAGCAGCTTGAGACTAGCGGGAATCACAGATACGCAGTATTTT. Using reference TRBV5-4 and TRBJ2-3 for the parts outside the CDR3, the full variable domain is ETGVTQSPTHLIKTRGQQVTLRCSSQSGHNTVSWYQQALGQGPQFIFQYYREEENGRGNFPPRFSGLQFPNYSSELNVNALELDDSALYLCASSLRLAGITDTQYFGPGTRLTVL.

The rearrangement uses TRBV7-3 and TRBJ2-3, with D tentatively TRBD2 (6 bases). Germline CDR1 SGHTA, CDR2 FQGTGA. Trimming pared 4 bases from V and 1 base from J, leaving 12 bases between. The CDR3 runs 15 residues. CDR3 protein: CASSSGPGGTDTQYF. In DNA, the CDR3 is TGTGCCAGCAGCTCCGGCCCGGGAGGCACAGATACGCAGTATTTT.

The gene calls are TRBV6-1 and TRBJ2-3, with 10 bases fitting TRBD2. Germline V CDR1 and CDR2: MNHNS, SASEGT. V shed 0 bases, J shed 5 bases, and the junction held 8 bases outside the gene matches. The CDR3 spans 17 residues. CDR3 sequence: CASSEALSGRAKDTQYF. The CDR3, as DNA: TGTGCCAGCAGTGAAGCGCTCAGCGGGAGGGCCAAAGATACGCAGTATTTT.

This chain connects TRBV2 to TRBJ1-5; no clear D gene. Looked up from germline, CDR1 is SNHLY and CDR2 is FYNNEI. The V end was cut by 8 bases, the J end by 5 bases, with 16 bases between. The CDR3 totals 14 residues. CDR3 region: CASASDAEYQPQHF. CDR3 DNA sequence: TGTGCCAGCGCCTCGGACGCCGAGTATCAGCCCCAGCATTTT.

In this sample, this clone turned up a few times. CDR3 residues: CAIGRQTEAGELFF. The CDR3 DNA is TGTGCCATCGGAAGGCAGACGGAGGCCGGGGAGCTGTTTTTT. The chain recombines TRBV10-3 with TRBJ2-2, with a tentative D call TRBD2 (5 bases). CDR3 size: 14 residues. V was trimmed by 8 bases and J by 6 bases, leaving 16 bases between them. Germline CDR1 and CDR2: ENHRY and SYGVKD.

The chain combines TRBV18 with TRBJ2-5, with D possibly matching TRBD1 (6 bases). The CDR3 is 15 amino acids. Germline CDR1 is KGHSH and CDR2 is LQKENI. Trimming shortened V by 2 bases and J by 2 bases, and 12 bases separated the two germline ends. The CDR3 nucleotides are TGTGCCAGCTCACCAGGTTCAACAGGGCAAGAGACCCAGTACTTC. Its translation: CASSPGSTGQETQYF.